This TCR beta chain appears in the sequencing data of a study of T cells in Graves' hyperthyroidism and ophthalmopathy. As for the study in general: Sampling of peripheral blood happened at initial diagnosis, prior to any treatment.

Thyroid ultrasound and orbital computed tomography, with clinical symptoms and serum thyroxine and TRAb, informed diagnoses. V was pared by 2 bases and J by 2 bases, with 3 bases of the junction left unmatched. This CDR3 spans 16 amino acids. Germline V gene data show CDR1 as SGHTA and CDR2 as FQGNSA. The TCR beta CDR3 regions underwent amplification using RNA transcripts as the source. First-round RT-PCR with HTBI primers amplified the TCR CDR3 region. TCRdb recomputed calls from the multiplex PCR reads with MiXCR, one row per CDR3 protein. The sample lists a few hundred thousand distinct CDR3 sequences, roughly an eighth occurring once. Findings and caveats of the study: Most clonotypes expanded in the thyroid (above 0.001) were also present in blood.

Concerning this clonotype itself: Its target is not known.

The TCR comes from a middle-aged woman with Graves' ophthalmopathy. Sequencing input: blood. This sequence joins TRBV7-2 and TRBJ2-2, with 9 bases identical to TRBD2. Here the CDR3 reads CASSLQLAGNTGELFF. For the CDR3, the DNA is TGTGCCAGCAGCTTACAGCTAGCGGGAAACACCGGGGAGCTGTTTTTT.